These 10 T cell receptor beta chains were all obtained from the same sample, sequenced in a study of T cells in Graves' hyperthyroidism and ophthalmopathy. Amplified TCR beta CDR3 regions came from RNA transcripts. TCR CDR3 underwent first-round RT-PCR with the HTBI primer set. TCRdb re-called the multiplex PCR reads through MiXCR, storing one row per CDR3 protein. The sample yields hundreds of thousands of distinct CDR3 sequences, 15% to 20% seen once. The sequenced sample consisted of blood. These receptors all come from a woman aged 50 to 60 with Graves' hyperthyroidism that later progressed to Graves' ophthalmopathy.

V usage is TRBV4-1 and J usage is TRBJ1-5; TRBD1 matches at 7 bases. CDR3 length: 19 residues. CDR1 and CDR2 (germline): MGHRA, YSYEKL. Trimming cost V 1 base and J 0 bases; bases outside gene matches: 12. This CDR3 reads CASSQARDRGRYSNQPQHF. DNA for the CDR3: TGCGCCAGCAGCCAAGCCCGGGACAGAGGCCGATATAGCAATCAGCCCCAGCATTTT.

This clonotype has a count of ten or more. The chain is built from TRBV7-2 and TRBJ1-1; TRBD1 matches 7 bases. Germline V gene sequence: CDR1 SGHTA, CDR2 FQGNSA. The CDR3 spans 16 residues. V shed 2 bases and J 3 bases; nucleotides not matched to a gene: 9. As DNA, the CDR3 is TGTGCCAGCAGCTTACTCTGGGCAGGGGGTGACACTGAAGCTTTCTTT. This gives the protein CASSLLWAGGDTEAFF.

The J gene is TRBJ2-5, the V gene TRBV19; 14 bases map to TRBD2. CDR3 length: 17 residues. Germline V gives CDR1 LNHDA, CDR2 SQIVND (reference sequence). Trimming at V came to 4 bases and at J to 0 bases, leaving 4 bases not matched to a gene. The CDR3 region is CASSTRTSGGNQETQYF. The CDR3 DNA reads TGTGCCAGTAGTACCCGGACTAGCGGGGGGAACCAAGAGACCCAGTACTTC. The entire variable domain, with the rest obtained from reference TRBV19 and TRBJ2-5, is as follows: DGGITQSPKYLFRKEGQNVTLSCEQNLNHDAMYWYRQDPGQGLRLIYYSQIVNDFQKGDIAEGYSVSREKKESFPLTVTSAQKNPTAFYLCASSTRTSGGNQETQYFGPGTRLLVL.

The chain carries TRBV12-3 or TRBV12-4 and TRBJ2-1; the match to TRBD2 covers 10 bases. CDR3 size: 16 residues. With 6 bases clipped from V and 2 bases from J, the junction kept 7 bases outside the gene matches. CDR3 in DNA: TGTGCCAGCAGCCGACCTAGCGGGAGAACCTACAATGAGCAGTTCTTC. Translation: CASSRPSGRTYNEQFF.

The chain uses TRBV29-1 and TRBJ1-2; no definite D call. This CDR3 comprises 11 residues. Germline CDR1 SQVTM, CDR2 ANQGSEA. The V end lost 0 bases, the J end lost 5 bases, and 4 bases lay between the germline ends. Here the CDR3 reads CSVEERYGYTF. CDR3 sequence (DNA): TGCAGCGTTGAAGAACGGTATGGCTACACCTTC. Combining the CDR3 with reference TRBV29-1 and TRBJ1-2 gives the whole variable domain SAVISQKPSRDICQRGTSLTIQCQVDSQVTMMFWYRQQPGQSLTLIATANQGSEATYESGFVIDKFPISRPNLTFSTLTVSNMSPEDSSIYLCSVEERYGYTFGSGTRLTVV.

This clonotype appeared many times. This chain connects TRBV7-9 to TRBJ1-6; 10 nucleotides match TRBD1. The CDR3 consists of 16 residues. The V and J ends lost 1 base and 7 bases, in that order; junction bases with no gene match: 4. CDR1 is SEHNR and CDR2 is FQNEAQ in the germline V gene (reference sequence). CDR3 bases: TGTGCCAGCAGCTTAGATCCGGGACAGGGGAATTCACCCCTCCACTTT. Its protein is CASSLDPGQGNSPLHF.

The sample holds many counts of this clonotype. CDR3 nucleotides: TGTGCCAGCAGTTTATCCGATTCACCCCTCCACTTT. Encoded protein: CASSLSDSPLHF. The rearrangement joins TRBV12-3 or TRBV12-4 to TRBJ1-6; no clear D gene. Trimming cost V 2 bases and J 8 bases, with 4 bases left between them. The CDR3 runs to 12 residues.

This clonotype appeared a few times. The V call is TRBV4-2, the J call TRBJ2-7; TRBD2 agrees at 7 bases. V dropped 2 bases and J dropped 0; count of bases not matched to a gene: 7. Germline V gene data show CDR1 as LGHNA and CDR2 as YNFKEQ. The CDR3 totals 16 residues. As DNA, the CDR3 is TGTGCCAGCAGCCAACACCGGGGGGAGAGCTCCTACGAGCAGTACTTC. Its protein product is CASSQHRGESSYEQYF.

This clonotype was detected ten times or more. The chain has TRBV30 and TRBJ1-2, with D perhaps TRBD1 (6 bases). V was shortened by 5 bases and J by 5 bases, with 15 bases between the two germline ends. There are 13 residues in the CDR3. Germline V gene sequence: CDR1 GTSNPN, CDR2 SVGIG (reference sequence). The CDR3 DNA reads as TGTGCCTGGGGACGACAGGCAGTTTATGGCTACACCTTC. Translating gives CAWGRQAVYGYTF.

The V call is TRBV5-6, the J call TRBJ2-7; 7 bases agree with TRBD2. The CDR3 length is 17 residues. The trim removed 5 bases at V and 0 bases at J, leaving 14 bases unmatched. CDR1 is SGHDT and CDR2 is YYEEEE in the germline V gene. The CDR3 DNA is TGTGCCAGCAGGCTTCTCCTTGGAGCGGGGCGCTCCTACGAGCAGTACTTC. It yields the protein CASRLLLGAGRSYEQYF.